What follows are 27 T cell receptor beta chains derived from one specimen sequenced in a study of T cell responses to AZD1222 COVID-19 vaccine. Sequencing used immunoSEQ multiplex PCR; TCRdb keeps in-frame clones, though not all of them. There are approximately 130,000 clones in the sample; around 90% occur only once, and approximately 6% lies in the top ten. The sample here was peripheral blood, taken 28 days after the second AZD1222 dose. The receptors stem from an adult who received the AZD1222 COVID-19 vaccine.

The rearrangement joins TRBV30 to TRBJ1-1; D is unresolved. The CDR3 sequence is 12 residues long. V lost 1 base and J 8 bases, leaving 11 bases between the germline ends. Germline CDR1 is GTSNPN and CDR2 is SVGIG (reference sequence). The CDR3 DNA follows: TGTGCCTGGAGTGCCCATCTTGGGGAAGCTTTCTTT. Protein: CAWSAHLGEAFF.

This clone has just one count. The chain combines TRBV2 with TRBJ1-2; 8 bases match TRBD1. V gave up 3 bases and J gave up 4 bases; unmatched junction bases: 7. Germline values: CDR1 SNHLY, CDR2 FYNNEI. The CDR3 has 15 residues. The CDR3, as DNA: TGTGCCAGCAGTGACGGACAGGGTCGGGCCTATGGCTACACCTTC. Translation gives CASSDGQGRAYGYTF. Supplemented by reference TRBV2 and TRBJ1-2, the full variable domain reads EPEVTQTPSHQVTQMGQEVILRCVPISNHLYFYWYRQILGQKVEFLVSFYNNEISEKSEIFDDQFSVERPDGSNFTLKIRSTKLEDSAMYFCASSDGQGRAYGYTFGSGTRLTVV.

This chain connects TRBV5-6 to TRBJ1-4; D is unresolved. Germline lookup yields CDR1 SGHDT and CDR2 YYEEEE. The CDR3 has 14 amino acids. V lost 1 base, J lost 3 bases, and 7 bases lay in between. Here the CDR3 reads CASSLYSSNEKLFF. In nucleotides, the CDR3 is TGTGCCAGCAGCTTGTACAGTTCTAATGAAAAACTGTTTTTT.

The chain recombines TRBV3-1 (or the pseudogene TRBV3-2) with TRBJ2-2; D uncertain. The CDR3 is 12 amino acids. Germline V gene data show CDR1 as LGHDT and CDR2 as YNNKEL (reference sequence). V was pared by 4 bases and J by 7 bases, with 7 bases between. The CDR3 protein is CASSPVIGELFF. Here the CDR3 DNA reads TGTGCCAGCAGCCCGGTAATCGGGGAGCTGTTTTTT.

The rearrangement links TRBV27 to TRBJ2-7; TRBD2 is a possible D gene (6 bases). V dropped 5 bases and J dropped 5 bases, with 16 bases sitting between them. Germline CDR1 MNHEY, CDR2 SMNVEV (reference sequence). The CDR3 is 14 amino acids. The CDR3 coding sequence is TGTGCCAGCAGTCGCCGCTTAGCGGTCCACGAGCAGTACTTC. It translates to CASSRRLAVHEQYF.

The gene calls are TRBV28 and TRBJ1-1; D call uncertain. The germline V gene has CDR1 MDHEN and CDR2 SYDVKM. V lost 7 bases, J lost 7 bases, and 10 bases lay in between. The CDR3 extends over 11 amino acids. CDR3 DNA: TGTGCCAGCACTGGACGTATTGAAGCTTTCTTT. It is translated as CASTGRIEAFF.

The CDR3 sequence is CASSPRQGLSTDTQYF. For the CDR3, the DNA is TGTGCCAGCAGCCCCCGACAGGGCCTCAGCACAGATACGCAGTATTTT. The chain uses TRBV7-8 and TRBJ2-3, with TRBD1 identical over 7 bases. Per the germline V gene, CDR1 is SGHVS and CDR2 is FQNEAQ. With 5 bases clipped from V and 0 bases from J, the junction kept 8 bases outside the gene matches. The CDR3 consists of 16 residues. Combining the CDR3 with reference TRBV7-8 and TRBJ2-3 gives the whole variable domain GAGVSQSPRYKVAKRGQDVALRCDPISGHVSLFWYQQALGQGPEFLTYFQNEAQLDKSGLPSDRFFAERPEGSVSTLKIQRTQQEDSAVYLCASSPRQGLSTDTQYFGPGTRLTVL.

This rearrangement joins TRBV7-8 to TRBJ1-1; D unclear. CDR1 and CDR2 from the germline V gene are SGHVS and FQNEAQ. The CDR3 covers 15 residues. The ends were cut back, 0 bases at V and 1 base at J, with 9 bases in the middle. The CDR3, as DNA: TGTGCCAGCAGCTTAGCGCGTCGGACGAACACTGAAGCTTTCTTT. Encoded protein: CASSLARRTNTEAFF.

The CDR3 loop is CASGLVEETSAKNIQYF. CDR3 sequence (DNA): TGTGCTAGTGGTTTGGTCGAGGAAACCTCAGCCAAAAACATTCAGTACTTC. The J gene is TRBJ2-4, the V gene TRBV12-5, with D uncertain. V lost 0 bases to trimming and J lost 0 bases, with 12 bases between them. Germline V gene data show CDR1 as LGHNT and CDR2 as FRNRAP. This CDR3 is 17 amino acids long.

For the CDR3, the DNA is TGTGCCAGCACCCAGGGGACAGGGGGGAAACTGTTTTTT. This encodes CASTQGTGGKLFF. The genes are TRBV18 and TRBJ1-4; 11 bases line up with TRBD1. CDR3 size: 13 residues. Germline V gene data show CDR1 as KGHSH and CDR2 as LQKENI. V gave up 8 bases and J gave up 11 bases; unmatched junction bases: 7.

V gene TRBV30 combines with J gene TRBJ1-2; D ambiguous. V was pared by 2 bases and J by 7 bases, with 11 bases between. Germline V lookup: CDR1 GTSNPN, CDR2 SVGIG (reference sequence). The CDR3 runs to 12 residues. The CDR3, as DNA: TGTGCCTGGAGTCTAGGTTCAAGTGGCTACACCTTC. This sequence encodes CAWSLGSSGYTF. The full variable domain, rest sourced from reference TRBV30 and TRBJ1-2, is SQTIHQWPATLVQPVGSPLSLECTVEGTSNPNLYWYRQAAGRGLQLLFYSVGIGQISSEVPQNLSASRPQDRQFILSSKKLLLSDSGFYLCAWSLGSSGYTFGSGTRLTVV.

The rearrangement links TRBV7-8 to TRBJ2-3; a possible D gene is TRBD2 (5 bases). V lost 1 base, J lost 5 bases, and 16 bases lay in between. The CDR3 loop spans 16 amino acids. Germline V CDR1 and CDR2: SGHVS, FQNEAQ. Here the CDR3 DNA reads TGTGCCAGCAGCTTAGTTTCGGCTCCCCGGGGAGATACGCAGTATTTT. This translates into CASSLVSAPRGDTQYF.

This sequence joins TRBV7-2 and TRBJ1-5; a weak D match, TRBD1 (6 bases). Per germline, CDR1 SGHTA and CDR2 FQGNSA. The CDR3 contains 15 residues. V lost 2 bases and J lost 2, with 10 bases in between. CDR3 region: CASSLSGAGNQPQHF. In DNA, the CDR3 is TGTGCCAGCAGCTTATCAGGGGCTGGCAATCAGCCCCAGCATTTT.

J is TRBJ2-7 and V is TRBV5-1, with a possible D match to TRBD2 (6 bases). CDR3 length equals 15 residues. Germline loops: CDR1 SGHRS, CDR2 YFSETQ. Trimming pared 0 bases from V and 0 bases from J, leaving 10 bases between. CDR3 in amino acids: CASSLVGGNSYEQYF. CDR3 DNA: TGCGCCAGCAGCTTGGTCGGAGGGAACTCCTACGAGCAGTACTTC.

V is TRBV7-9 and J is TRBJ2-7, with D perhaps TRBD2 (7 bases). The V end lost 2 bases, the J end lost 5 bases, and 13 bases lay between the germline ends. The CDR3 extends over 14 amino acids. Germline V gene sequence: CDR1 SEHNR, CDR2 FQNEAQ (reference sequence). The CDR3 DNA reads TGTGCCAGCAGCTTAATGGGGGGGCCGCACGAGCAGTACTTC. Translation: CASSLMGGPHEQYF.

V is TRBV7-9 and J is TRBJ1-1; D uncertain. V lost 5 bases and J 1 base, leaving 11 bases between the germline ends. The CDR3 runs 14 residues. CDR1 SEHNR and CDR2 FQNEAQ come from the germline V gene (reference sequence). DNA for the CDR3: TGTGCCAGCAGCCGGGTACCCCAGAACACTGAAGCTTTCTTT. Protein: CASSRVPQNTEAFF.

Concerning this clone: One end of the junction varies from germline; a read error may be responsible. The chain recombines TRBV10-3 with TRBJ1-2, with D tentatively TRBD1 (5 bases). The V gene's germline CDR1 is ENHRY and CDR2 SYGVKD. CDR3 length: 14 residues. CDR3: CAITEGPADYGYTF. The CDR3 nucleotides read TGTGCCATCACTGAGGGGCCGGCGGACTATGGCTACACCTTC.

The genes are TRBV10-3 and TRBJ2-7; TRBD2 agrees at 12 bases. CDR1 and CDR2 from the germline V gene are ENHRY and SYGVKD. The CDR3 runs to 17 residues. V shed 6 bases and J 0 bases; nucleotides not matched to a gene: 9. CDR3 nucleotides: TGTGCCATCAGCAGACTGGGACTAGCGGGCGCCTCCTACGAGCAGTACTTC. It yields the protein CAISRLGLAGASYEQYF.

The chain carries TRBV11-2 and TRBJ1-2; D unresolved. Germline V gives CDR1 SGHAT, CDR2 FQNNGV. This CDR3 contains 13 residues. V was clipped by 2 bases and J by 2 bases, with 6 bases between them. CDR3 sequence (DNA): TGTGCCAGCAGCTTACCGGGGAACTATGGCTACACCTTC. Translation: CASSLPGNYGYTF.

The V and J genes are TRBV6-2 or TRBV6-3 and TRBJ1-5, with D tentatively TRBD1 (5 bases). This CDR3 region has 14 residues. V lost 6 bases and J lost 3, with 12 bases in between. Germline V lookup: CDR1 MNHEY, CDR2 SVGEGT. The CDR3 DNA sequence: TGTGCCAGCAGCTCCGGGGCGCTCAATCAGCCCCAGCATTTT. Translation: CASSSGALNQPQHF.

The rearrangement links TRBV6-5 to TRBJ2-7, with TRBD1 as a possible D gene (6 bases). CDR1 is MNHEY, CDR2 SVGAGI, per germline. The CDR3 sequence is 16 residues long. Trimming pared 0 bases from V and 2 bases from J, leaving 14 bases between. The CDR3: CASSYSGQGNTYEQYF. CDR3 DNA: TGTGCCAGCAGTTACTCGGGTCAGGGGAACACCTACGAGCAGTACTTC.

The chain joins TRBV6-5 to TRBJ2-2; D possibly uses TRBD1 or TRBD2 (5 bases each). V lost 1 base and J lost 2, with 5 bases in between. CDR3 length equals 14 residues. CDR1 and CDR2 (germline): MNHEY, SVGAGI. As DNA, the CDR3 is TGTGCCAGCAGTTACTGGGACAACACCGGGGAGCTGTTTTTT. Protein product: CASSYWDNTGELFF.

The genes are TRBV7-9 and TRBJ2-2; 7 nucleotides agree with TRBD1. J lost 5 bases, V lost 1 base, and 4 bases had no gene match. Looked up from germline, CDR1 is SEHNR and CDR2 is FQNEAQ (reference sequence). The CDR3 is 15 residues long. CDR3: CASSLGTGETGELFF. As DNA, the CDR3 is TGTGCCAGCAGCTTAGGTACAGGGGAGACCGGGGAGCTGTTTTTT.

The CDR3 here is CASSITIRQPQHF. CDR3 nucleotide sequence: TGTGCCAGTAGTATCACCATAAGGCAGCCCCAGCATTTT. The chain couples TRBV19 to TRBJ1-5, with D unclear. Trimming removed 3 bases at V and 7 bases at J, with 10 bases between. This CDR3 has 13 amino acids. CDR1 is LNHDA, CDR2 SQIVND, per germline (reference sequence).

This clone was observed once. The chain uses TRBV10-3 and TRBJ1-6, with a possible D match to TRBD1 (5 bases). V lost 7 bases to trimming and J lost 5 bases, with 12 bases between them. Looked up from germline, CDR1 is ENHRY and CDR2 is SYGVKD. This CDR3 spans 14 amino acids. Here the CDR3 reads CAITRGGDNSPLHF. The DNA of the CDR3 is TGTGCCATCACCCGAGGAGGGGATAATTCACCCCTCCACTTT.

This clone has just one count. The chain uses TRBV4-1 and TRBJ2-3; either TRBD1 or TRBD2 may fit D (5 bases each). From germline, CDR1 is MGHRA and CDR2 YSYEKL. Between the trimmed V and J ends, which lost 5 bases and 3 bases, there was a span of 12 bases. This CDR3 region has 14 residues. As DNA, the CDR3 is TGCGCCAGCAGCAATTTGGGGACGACAGATACGCAGTATTTT. Translation: CASSNLGTTDTQYF.

The chain is built from TRBV5-3 and TRBJ2-7, with 7 positions matching TRBD1. TRBV5-3 is an open reading frame, and its role is uncertain. V lost 4 bases, J lost 4 bases, and 8 bases stayed unmatched. CDR3 length: 14 residues. The CDR3: CARSPGTALYEQYF. The CDR3 DNA is TGTGCCAGAAGCCCGGGGACAGCTCTTTACGAGCAGTACTTC.